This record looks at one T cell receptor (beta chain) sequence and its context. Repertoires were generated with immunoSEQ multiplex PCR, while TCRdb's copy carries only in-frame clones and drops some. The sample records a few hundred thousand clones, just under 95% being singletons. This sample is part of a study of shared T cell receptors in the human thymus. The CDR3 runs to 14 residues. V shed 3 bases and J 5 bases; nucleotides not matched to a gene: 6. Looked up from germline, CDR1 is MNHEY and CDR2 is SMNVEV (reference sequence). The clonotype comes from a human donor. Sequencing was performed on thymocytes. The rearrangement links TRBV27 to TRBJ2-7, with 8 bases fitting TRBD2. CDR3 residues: CASSFREGLNEQYF. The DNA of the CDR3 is TGTGCCAGCAGTTTCCGGGAGGGCCTGAACGAGCAGTACTTC.